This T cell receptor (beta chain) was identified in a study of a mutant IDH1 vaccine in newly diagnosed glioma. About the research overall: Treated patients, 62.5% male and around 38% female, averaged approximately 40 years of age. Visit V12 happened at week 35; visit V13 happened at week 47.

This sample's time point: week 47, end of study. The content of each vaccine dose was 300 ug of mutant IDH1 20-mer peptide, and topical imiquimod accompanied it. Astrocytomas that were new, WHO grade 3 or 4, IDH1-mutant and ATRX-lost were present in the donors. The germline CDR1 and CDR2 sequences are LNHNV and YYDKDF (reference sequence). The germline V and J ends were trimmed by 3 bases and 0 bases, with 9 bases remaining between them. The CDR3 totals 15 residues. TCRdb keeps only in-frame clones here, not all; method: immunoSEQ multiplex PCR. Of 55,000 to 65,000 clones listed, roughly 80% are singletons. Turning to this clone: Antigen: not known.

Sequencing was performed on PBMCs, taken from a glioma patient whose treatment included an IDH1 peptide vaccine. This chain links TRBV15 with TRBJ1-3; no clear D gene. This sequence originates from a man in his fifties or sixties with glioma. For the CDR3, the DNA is TGTGCCACCAGCAGGGTTCGGGGCTCTGGAAACACCATATATTTT. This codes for CATSRVRGSGNTIYF.